This T cell receptor (beta chain) is drawn from a study of control samples from healthy donors and cancer patients. This table comes from immunoSEQ multiplex PCR, and its TCRdb copy is limited to in-frame clones, with some not included. The sample has 170,000 or so clones, over 80% seen once. The TCR comes from a young man in good health. Sequenced: blood.

CDR3 sequence reads: CASSFRDRSYEQYF. CDR3 bases: TGTGCCAGCAGCTTCCGGGACAGGAGCTACGAGCAGTACTTC. This rearrangement joins TRBV5-6 to TRBJ2-7, with 8 positions matching TRBD1. Germline CDR1 is SGHDT and CDR2 is YYEEEE. J gave up 3 bases and V 2 bases, and 4 bases lay outside the gene matches. The CDR3 runs to 14 residues.